Each of the 15 T cell receptor beta chains below was sequenced from the same sample in a study of beta chain features in type 1 diabetes. Overall study findings and caveats: Significant though moderate, a shortening of TCRB CDR3s appeared in all four CD4+ subsets of Type 1 diabetes patients.

The antigens for these receptors are not known. Sequenced material consisted of expressed TCRB transcripts (all of the isolated RNA was reverse transcribed). Produced via immunoSEQ multiplex PCR; TCRdb's table is partial and in-frame only. The sample contains around 600,000 clones, roughly 12% of which appear only once. Sequencing input: naive CD4+ T cells from blood. These receptors all stem from a young man with type 1 diabetes.

This clone occurred a few times. The rearrangement links TRBV7-9 to TRBJ2-1; 15 nucleotides align to TRBD2. The V and J ends lost 5 bases and 8 bases, in that order; junction bases with no gene match: 7. CDR3 length equals 16 residues. Germline CDR1 reads SEHNR; CDR2 reads FQNEAQ (reference sequence). The CDR3 loop reads CASSARTSGGADEQFF. In nucleotides, the CDR3 is TGTGCCAGCAGCGCCCGGACTAGCGGGGGGGCGGATGAGCAGTTCTTC. The full variable domain, with the rest looked up from reference TRBV7-9 and TRBJ2-1, is DTGVSQNPRHKITKRGQNVTFRCDPISEHNRLYWYRQTLGQGPEFLTYFQNEAQLEKSRLLSDRFSAERPKGSFSTLEIQRTEQGDSAMYLCASSARTSGGADEQFFGPGTRLTVL.

This clone occurred a few times. V gene TRBV11-2 combines with J gene TRBJ2-2; the D is unclear. V was cut by 1 base and J by 5 bases, with 11 bases left in between. In germline, CDR1 is SGHAT, CDR2 FQNNGV. This CDR3 comprises 15 residues. This CDR3 is CASSLGPGRTGELFF. CDR3 nucleotide sequence: TGTGCCAGCAGCTTAGGTCCTGGTAGAACCGGGGAGCTGTTTTTT.

The rearrangement joins TRBV5-5 to TRBJ2-1; D ambiguous. CDR1 and CDR2 (germline): SGHKS, YYEKEE (reference sequence). Trimming shortened V by 3 bases and J by 0 bases, and 7 bases separated the two germline ends. This CDR3 is 14 amino acids long. Written as DNA, the CDR3 is TGTGCCAGCAGCTCTACGGTCTCCTACAATGAGCAGTTCTTC. Protein product: CASSSTVSYNEQFF.

This clone was found a few times. The chain has TRBV7-2 and TRBJ2-5, with D possibly being TRBD1 or TRBD2 (5 bases each). CDR1 is SGHTA, CDR2 FQGNSA, per germline. V gave up 6 bases and J gave up 3 bases, with 17 bases separating them. The CDR3 runs to 15 residues. CDR3 sequence (DNA): TGTGCCAGCAGATCAGCCGGGACCCAAAAAGAGACCCAGTACTTC. This gives the protein CASRSAGTQKETQYF. Filled out from reference TRBV7-2 and TRBJ2-5, the complete variable domain reads GAGVSQSPSNKVTEKGKDVELRCDPISGHTALYWYRQSLGQGLEFLIYFQGNSAPDKSGLPSDRFSAERTGGSVSTLTIQRTQQEDSAVYLCASRSAGTQKETQYFGPGTRLLVL.

V usage is TRBV6-6 and J usage is TRBJ1-5, with 8 bases identical to TRBD1. Trimming at V came to 6 bases and at J to 5 bases, leaving 0 bases not matched to a gene. This CDR3 region has 12 residues. Germline V gives CDR1 MNHNY, CDR2 SVGAGI (reference sequence). The chain's CDR3 is CASRQGDQPQHF. The CDR3 bases are TGTGCCAGCAGACAGGGGGATCAGCCCCAGCATTTT.

This clone appeared a few times. In the same sample, other DNA sequences code for this CDR3. The CDR3 nucleotides read TGTGCCAGCTCAACGAACACCGGGGAGCTGTTTTTT. It is translated as CASSTNTGELFF. The chain links TRBV18 to TRBJ2-2; D unresolved. CDR3 length: 12 residues. The V end was cut by 5 bases, the J end by 0 bases, with 1 base between. CDR1 is KGHSH and CDR2 is LQKENI in the germline V gene.

This chain joins TRBV4-2 and TRBJ1-1; D not certain. The CDR3 is made up of 13 amino acids. V lost 1 base and J lost 4, with 7 bases in between. Germline CDR1 LGHNA, CDR2 YNFKEQ. CDR3 in amino acids: CASSQAVFTEAFF. For the CDR3, the DNA is TGTGCCAGCAGCCAAGCGGTATTCACTGAAGCTTTCTTT.

This clone was found a few times. V and J are TRBV25-1 and TRBJ2-6; the D is unclear. This CDR3 is built from 15 residues. Germline loops: CDR1 MGHDK, CDR2 SYGVNS. V lost 5 bases to trimming and J lost 0 bases, with 8 bases between them. CDR3: CASSRGPSGANVLTF. The CDR3 region has the DNA TGTGCCAGCAGTCGCGGACCCTCTGGGGCCAACGTCCTGACTTTC.

The rearrangement uses TRBV10-3 and TRBJ2-3; D tentatively fits TRBD1 or TRBD2 (5 bases each). V was pared by 0 bases and J by 12 bases, with 7 bases between. Germline V gene data show CDR1 as ENHRY and CDR2 as SYGVKD. The CDR3 spans 11 residues. CDR3 nucleotides: TGTGCCATCAGTGAGTCGAGGGGACAGTATTTT. Amino acid sequence: CAISESRGQYF.

The chain links TRBV27 to TRBJ2-7; TRBD2 agrees at 13 bases. This CDR3 comprises 17 residues. Germline-derived CDR1 and CDR2 are MNHEY and SMNVEV (reference sequence). V lost 0 bases to trimming and J lost 3 bases; unmatched junction nucleotides: 5. This chain's CDR3 is CASSLSGTSGVVYEQYF. CDR3 nucleotide sequence: TGTGCCAGCAGTTTATCAGGGACTAGCGGGGTTGTCTACGAGCAGTACTTC.

This clone has just a few counts. The chain's CDR3 is CASSGQGDQPQHF. CDR3 DNA sequence: TGTGCCAGCAGCGGACAGGGAGATCAGCCCCAGCATTTT. The chain carries TRBV14 and TRBJ1-5; TRBD1 agrees at 8 bases. The ends lost 5 bases at V and 5 bases at J; junction bases unmatched: 2. This CDR3 comprises 13 residues. The germline V gene encodes CDR1 SGHDN and CDR2 FVKESK.

This clone was found a few times. V usage is TRBV7-9 and J usage is TRBJ1-2, with 12 nucleotides matching TRBD1. V shed 5 bases, J shed 7 bases, and the junction held 8 bases outside the gene matches. CDR1 is SEHNR and CDR2 is FQNEAQ in the germline V gene (reference sequence). The CDR3 runs to 15 residues. Here the CDR3 DNA reads TGTGCCAGCAGCGCCGACGGGACAGGGGGCCGTGGCTACACCTTC. Protein product: CASSADGTGGRGYTF.

The chain carries TRBV27 and TRBJ1-1; no reliable D call. The germline V gene encodes CDR1 MNHEY and CDR2 SMNVEV (reference sequence). CDR3 size: 16 residues. Trimming took 2 bases from V and 0 from J, leaving 13 bases between them. CDR3 coding DNA: TGTGCCAGCAGTTTAATGCGCGGAGAGTTGAACACTGAAGCTTTCTTT. Protein: CASSLMRGELNTEAFF.

The gene calls are TRBV4-2 and TRBJ1-3, with D tentatively TRBD1 (6 bases). The CDR3 is made up of 16 amino acids. V lost 4 bases to trimming and J lost 3 bases, with 16 bases between them. The germline V gene has CDR1 LGHNA and CDR2 YNFKEQ. The CDR3 DNA reads as TGTGCCAGCAGCCCGATCCCAGGGGCAGGTGGAAACACCATATATTTT. This sequence encodes CASSPIPGAGGNTIYF.

This chain joins TRBV29-1 and TRBJ1-5; D unclear. CDR3 length equals 13 residues. The V end lost 7 bases, the J end lost 5 bases, and 15 bases lay between the germline ends. The germline CDR1 and CDR2 sequences are SQVTM and ANQGSEA. The chain's CDR3 is CSASGGVDQPQHF. CDR3 nucleotides: TGCAGCGCAAGTGGCGGGGTGGATCAGCCCCAGCATTTT.